This TCR beta chain was documented in a study of cytomegalovirus exposure and HLA in healthy donors. Findings and caveats of the study: CMV antigen specificity was confirmed in vitro for a few CMV-associated chains.

This CDR3 spans 15 amino acids. Germline V lookup: CDR1 MGHRA, CDR2 YSYEKL. Trimming stripped 2 bases from V and 2 bases from J, with 12 bases between. About this clone itself: Its antigen is currently unknown.

With 60 Vbeta and 13 Jbeta primers, the PCR was carried out. Libraries were prepared by immunoSEQ multiplex PCR; TCRdb keeps only in-frame clonotypes and omits some of them. The sample lists about 69,000 clones; around 70% were seen once. Source material: PBMCs. The gene calls are TRBV4-1 and TRBJ1-1, with D hard to call. This TCR was recovered from a male donor in good health and CMV-seropositive. The CDR3 protein is CASSQIQLENTEAFF. The CDR3 nucleotides are TGCGCCAGCAGCCAAATACAGCTTGAAAACACTGAAGCTTTCTTT.